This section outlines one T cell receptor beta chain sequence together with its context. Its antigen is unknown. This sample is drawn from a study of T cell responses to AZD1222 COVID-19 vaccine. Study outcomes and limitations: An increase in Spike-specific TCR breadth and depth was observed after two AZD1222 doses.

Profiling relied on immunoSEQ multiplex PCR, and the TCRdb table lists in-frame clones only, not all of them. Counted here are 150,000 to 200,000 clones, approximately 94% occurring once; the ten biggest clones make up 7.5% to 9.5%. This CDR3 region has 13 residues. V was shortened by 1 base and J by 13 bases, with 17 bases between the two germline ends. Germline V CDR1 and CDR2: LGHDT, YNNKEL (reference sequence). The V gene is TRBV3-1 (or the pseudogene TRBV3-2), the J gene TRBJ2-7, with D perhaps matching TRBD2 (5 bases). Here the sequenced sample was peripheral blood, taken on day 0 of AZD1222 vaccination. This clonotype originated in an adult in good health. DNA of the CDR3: TGTGCCAGCAGCCAAGTAAGGACCATCGGGGTTTACTTC. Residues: CASSQVRTIGVYF.